A selection of T cell receptor beta chains follows, all from one sample in a study of blood T cell repertoires in COVID-19. Sequencing used immunoSEQ multiplex PCR; TCRdb keeps in-frame clones, though not all of them. Of tens of thousands of clones listed, around 85% are singletons. The sequenced sample was peripheral blood. These receptors all stem from a man older than 75 with active or convalescent COVID-19. The CDR3 runs from the conserved cysteine through the conserved F or W. The D gene is left open where the match is weak. For some rows the clone size is stated as once, few or many, or as a class when expanded; others skip it.

clone_size	v_call	d_call	j_call	cdr3_nt	cdr3_aa
-	TRBV5-1	-	TRBJ1-1	TGCGCCAGCAGCTTCACCAGGGGCATGAACACTGAAGCTTTCTTT	CASSFTRGMNTEAFF
few	TRBV7-2	TRBD1	TRBJ1-2	TGTGCCAGCAGCTCGGGGACAGGGGATGGCTACACCTTC	CASSSGTGDGYTF
few	TRBV21-1	-	TRBJ1-5	TGTGCCAGCAGCAAAGCTGAGGGTCCGATAAATCAGCCCCAGCATTTT	CASSKAEGPINQPQHF
-	TRBV3-1/TRBV3-2	TRBD1	TRBJ1-3	TGTGCCAGCAGCCAAGACCGGGGACAGGGTGGAAACACCATATATTTT	CASSQDRGQGGNTIYF
-	TRBV7-9	TRBD2	TRBJ2-3	TGTGCCAGCAGCCCCTTCGCGGGGGGGGGTACAGATACGCAGTATTTT	CASSPFAGGGTDTQYF
-	TRBV5-1	-	TRBJ2-7	TGCGCCAGCAGCTTAGAAGGGGCCTACGAGCAGTACTTC	CASSLEGAYEQYF
-	TRBV5-1	TRBD2	TRBJ2-1	TGCGCCAGCAGCTTGACGGGGGGGAACAATGAGCAGTTCTTC	CASSLTGGNNEQFF
-	TRBV6-1	TRBD1	TRBJ2-5	TGTGCCAGCAGTGAAGCGGGACAGGGGGCTTGGGAGACCCAGTACTTC	CASSEAGQGAWETQYF
-	TRBV3-1/TRBV3-2	TRBD2	TRBJ2-5	TGTGCCAGCAGCCAACGGCTAGCGGGGGCCGGATCGTACCAAGAGACCCAGTACTTC	CASSQRLAGAGSYQETQYF
-	TRBV4-1	-	TRBJ2-5	TGCGCCAGCAGCCGGCGTCTAGCCGAAGAGACCCAGTACTTC	CASSRRLAEETQYF
once	TRBV20-1	-	TRBJ2-5	TGCAGTGCGCCTACCATTGAGACCCAGTACTTC	CSAPTIETQYF
-	TRBV18	-	TRBJ2-5	TGTGCCAGCTCTCCCCAGGGTACGATGGAGACCCAGTACTTC	CASSPQGTMETQYF
-	TRBV5-5	-	TRBJ2-7	TGTGCCAGCAGCTTGGCAGACCAGGGATTCTACGAGCAGTACTTC	CASSLADQGFYEQYF
-	TRBV7-9	-	TRBJ1-3	TGTGCCAGCAGCTCGTCCGGGACACCATTGGGGGGAAACACCATATATTTT	CASSSSGTPLGGNTIYF
-	TRBV6-5	-	TRBJ1-1	TGTGCCAGCAGTATGCCCACCAGGGTATGGACTGAAGCTTTCTTT	CASSMPTRVWTEAFF
-	TRBV28	-	TRBJ1-6	TGTGCCAGCAGTTCCCCCGGGGATAATTCACCCCTCCACTTT	CASSSPGDNSPLHF
-	TRBV29-1	-	TRBJ2-1	TGCAGCGTTGATCGCGGCAATGAGCAGTTCTTC	CSVDRGNEQFF
-	TRBV5-1	-	TRBJ2-7	TGCGCCAGCAGCTTAGACGGCAGGGCGGGGCAATACGAGCAGTACTTC	CASSLDGRAGQYEQYF
-	TRBV5-8	-	TRBJ2-5	TGTGCCAGCAGCTTGTCCACCGGCCAAGAGACCCAGTACTTC	CASSLSTGQETQYF
-	TRBV7-8	TRBD2	TRBJ2-5	TGTGCCAGCAGCTACCCCCGAGCTAGCGGGGAAGAGACCCAGTACTTC	CASSYPRASGEETQYF
-	TRBV19	-	TRBJ2-2	TGTGCCAGTAAATGGCTCGCGAACACCGGGGAGCTGTTTTTT	CASKWLANTGELFF
-	TRBV19	-	TRBJ1-2	TGTGCCAGTAGTCCCAGTCAGGGCCTCTATGGCTACACCTTC	CASSPSQGLYGYTF
-	TRBV4-1	-	TRBJ2-1	TGCGCCAGCAGCCCCTATGCTAGGAATGAGCAGTTCTTC	CASSPYARNEQFF
-	TRBV9	-	TRBJ2-2	TGTGCCAGCAGCTATTCCGGGACAAACACCGGGGAGCTGTTTTTT	CASSYSGTNTGELFF
few	TRBV15	-	TRBJ1-5	TGTGCCACCAGCAGAGGTGGAGCTGATCAGCCCCAGCATTTT	CATSRGGADQPQHF
-	TRBV18	-	TRBJ1-5	TGTGCCAGCTCACCACCGCTAGCGGGCGGCGTTGGCAATCAGCCCCAGCATTTT	CASSPPLAGGVGNQPQHF
once	TRBV2	-	TRBJ2-7	TGTGCCAGCGGACATAGACCTGTCGAGCAGTACTTC	CASGHRPVEQYF